This paragraph reports one TCR beta chain. What it binds is unknown. The data were taken from a study of graft-versus-host responses after intestinal transplantation. Study results and limitations: GvH clones turned up in recipient marrow; some had shown up first in ileum or blood.

The protocol was immunoSEQ multiplex PCR, while the TCRdb copy is restricted to in-frame clones and leaves out a portion. The top ten hold approximately 0.49% of the sample, which has about 110,000 clones, 80% to 95% seen once. The germline V gene encodes CDR1 LNHDA and CDR2 SQIVND (reference sequence). V dropped 3 bases and J dropped 6 bases, with 9 bases sitting between them. The CDR3 is made up of 12 amino acids. Sequenced material: unstimulated CD8+ T cells sorted from spleen or lymph node cells, taken before intestinal transplant. This sequence joins TRBV19 and TRBJ2-7; possible D gene TRBD1, 5 bases. The clonotype comes from a human donor who received an intestinal transplant. The CDR3 loop is CASSIQGGEQYF. Written as DNA, the CDR3 is TGTGCCAGTAGTATTCAGGGCGGCGAGCAGTACTTC.